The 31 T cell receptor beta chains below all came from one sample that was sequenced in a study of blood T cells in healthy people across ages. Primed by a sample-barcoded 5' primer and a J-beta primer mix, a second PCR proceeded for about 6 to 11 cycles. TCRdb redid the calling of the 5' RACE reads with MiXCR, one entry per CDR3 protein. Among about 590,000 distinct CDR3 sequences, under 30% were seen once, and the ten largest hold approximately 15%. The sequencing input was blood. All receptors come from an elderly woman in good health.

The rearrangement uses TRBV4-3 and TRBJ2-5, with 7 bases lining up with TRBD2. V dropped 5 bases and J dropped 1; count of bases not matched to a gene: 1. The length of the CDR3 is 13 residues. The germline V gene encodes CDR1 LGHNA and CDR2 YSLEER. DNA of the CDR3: TGCGCCAGCAGCGGGACTACCCAAGAGACCCAGTACTTC. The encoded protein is CASSGTTQETQYF.

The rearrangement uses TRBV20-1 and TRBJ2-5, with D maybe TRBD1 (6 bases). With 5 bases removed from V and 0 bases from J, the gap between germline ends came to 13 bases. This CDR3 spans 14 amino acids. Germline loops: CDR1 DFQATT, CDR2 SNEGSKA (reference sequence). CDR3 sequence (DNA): TGCAGTGCTTCTGGGGGCGGCCACCAAGAGACCCAGTACTTC. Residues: CSASGGGHQETQYF.

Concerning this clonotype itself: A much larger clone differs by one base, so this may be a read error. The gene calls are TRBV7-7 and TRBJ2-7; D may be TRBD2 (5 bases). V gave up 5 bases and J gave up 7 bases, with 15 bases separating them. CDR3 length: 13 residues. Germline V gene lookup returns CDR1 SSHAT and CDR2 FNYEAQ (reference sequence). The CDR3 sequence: CASSPIAIGEQYF. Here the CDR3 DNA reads TGTGCCAGCAGCCCAATAGCGATTGGTGAGCAGTACTTC.

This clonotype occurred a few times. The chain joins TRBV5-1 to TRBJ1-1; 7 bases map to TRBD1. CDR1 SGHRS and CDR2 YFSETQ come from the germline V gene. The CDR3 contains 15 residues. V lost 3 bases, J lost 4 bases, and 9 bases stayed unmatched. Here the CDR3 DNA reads TGCGCCAGCAGCTCGACAGGGCGAGAGGGCACTGAAGCTTTCTTT. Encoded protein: CASSSTGREGTEAFF.

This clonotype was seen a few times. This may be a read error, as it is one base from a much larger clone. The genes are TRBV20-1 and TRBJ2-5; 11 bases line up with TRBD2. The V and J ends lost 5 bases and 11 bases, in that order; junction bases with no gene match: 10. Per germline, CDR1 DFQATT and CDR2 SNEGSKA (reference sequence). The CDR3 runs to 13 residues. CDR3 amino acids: CSAGTSGYNEQYF. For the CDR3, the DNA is TGCAGTGCTGGGACTAGCGGATACAATGAGCAGTACTTC.

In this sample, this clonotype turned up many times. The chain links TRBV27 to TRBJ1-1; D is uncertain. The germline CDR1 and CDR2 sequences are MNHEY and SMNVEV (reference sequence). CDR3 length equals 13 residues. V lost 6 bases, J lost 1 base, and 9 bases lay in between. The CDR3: CASSQGPNTEAFF. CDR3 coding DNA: TGTGCCAGCAGCCAAGGCCCGAACACTGAAGCTTTCTTT.

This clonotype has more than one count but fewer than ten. The CDR3 protein is CASSRTADNSPLHF. CDR3 bases: TGTGCCAGTAGTCGTACAGCCGATAATTCACCCCTCCACTTT. The chain employs TRBV19 and TRBJ1-6; D not certain. The CDR3 spans 14 residues. Trimming took off 5 bases at V and 5 bases at J, with 10 bases between the two ends. Per the germline V gene, CDR1 is LNHDA and CDR2 is SQIVND (reference sequence). The full variable domain, with the rest looked up from reference TRBV19 and TRBJ1-6, is DGGITQSPKYLFRKEGQNVTLSCEQNLNHDAMYWYRQDPGQGLRLIYYSQIVNDFQKGDIAEGYSVSREKKESFPLTVTSAQKNPTAFYLCASSRTADNSPLHFGNGTRLTVT.

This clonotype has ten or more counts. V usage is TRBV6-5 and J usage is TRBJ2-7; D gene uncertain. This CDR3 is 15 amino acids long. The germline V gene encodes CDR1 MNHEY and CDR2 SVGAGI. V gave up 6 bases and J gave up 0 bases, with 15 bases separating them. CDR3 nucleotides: TGTGCCAGCAGGGACGCGGCCAGCCACTCCTACGAGCAGTACTTC. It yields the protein CASRDAASHSYEQYF.

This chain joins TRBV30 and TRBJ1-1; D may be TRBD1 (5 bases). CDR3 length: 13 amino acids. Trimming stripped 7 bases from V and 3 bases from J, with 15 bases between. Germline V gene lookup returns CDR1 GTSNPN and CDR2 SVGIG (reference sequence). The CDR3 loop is CALRGKADTEAFF. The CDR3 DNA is TGTGCCTTACGGGGGAAGGCGGACACTGAAGCTTTCTTT.

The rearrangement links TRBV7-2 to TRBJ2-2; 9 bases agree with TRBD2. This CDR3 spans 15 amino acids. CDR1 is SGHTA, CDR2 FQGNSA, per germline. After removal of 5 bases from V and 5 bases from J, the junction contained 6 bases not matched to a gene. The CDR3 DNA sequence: TGTGCCAGCAGCCTGGGACTAGCTTTAACCGGGGAGCTGTTTTTT. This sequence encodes CASSLGLALTGELFF. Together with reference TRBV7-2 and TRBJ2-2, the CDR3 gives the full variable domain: GAGVSQSPSNKVTEKGKDVELRCDPISGHTALYWYRQSLGQGLEFLIYFQGNSAPDKSGLPSDRFSAERTGGSVSTLTIQRTQQEDSAVYLCASSLGLALTGELFFGEGSRLTVL.

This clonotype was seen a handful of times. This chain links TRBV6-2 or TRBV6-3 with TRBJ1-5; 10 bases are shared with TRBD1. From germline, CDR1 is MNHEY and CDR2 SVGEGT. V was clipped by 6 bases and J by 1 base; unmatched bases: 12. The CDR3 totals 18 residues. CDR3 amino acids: CASSRRDRGASSNQPQHF. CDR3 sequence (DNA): TGTGCCAGCAGCCGGCGGGACAGGGGAGCATCGAGCAATCAGCCCCAGCATTTT.

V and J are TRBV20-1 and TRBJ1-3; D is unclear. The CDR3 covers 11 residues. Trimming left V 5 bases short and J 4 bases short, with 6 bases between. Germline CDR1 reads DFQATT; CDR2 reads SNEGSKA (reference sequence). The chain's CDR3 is CSALQGNTIYF. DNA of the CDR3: TGCAGTGCTCTCCAGGGAAACACCATATATTTT.

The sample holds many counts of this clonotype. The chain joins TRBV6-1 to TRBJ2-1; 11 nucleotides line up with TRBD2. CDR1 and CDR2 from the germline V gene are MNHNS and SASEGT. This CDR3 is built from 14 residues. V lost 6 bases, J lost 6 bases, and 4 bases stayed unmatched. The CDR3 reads CASSASGGFNEQFF. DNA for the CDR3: TGTGCCAGCAGCGCTAGCGGGGGGTTCAATGAGCAGTTCTTC.

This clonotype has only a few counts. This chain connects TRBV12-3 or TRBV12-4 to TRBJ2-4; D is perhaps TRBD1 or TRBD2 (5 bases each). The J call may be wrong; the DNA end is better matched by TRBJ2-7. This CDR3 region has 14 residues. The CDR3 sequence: CASSLGPLSYEQYF. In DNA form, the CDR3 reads TGTGCCAGCAGTTTGGGACCGCTGTCCTACGAGCAGTACTTC.

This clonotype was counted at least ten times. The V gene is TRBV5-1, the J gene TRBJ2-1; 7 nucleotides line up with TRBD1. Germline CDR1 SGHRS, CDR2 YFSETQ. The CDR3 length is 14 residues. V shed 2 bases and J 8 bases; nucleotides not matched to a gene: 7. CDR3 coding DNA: TGCGCCAGCAGCTTCAGGACAGGTGTGGATGAGCAGTTCTTC. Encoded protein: CASSFRTGVDEQFF. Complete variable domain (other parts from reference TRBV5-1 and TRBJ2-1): KAGVTQTPRYLIKTRGQQVTLSCSPISGHRSVSWYQQTPGQGLQFLFEYFSETQRNKGNFPGRFSGRQFSNSRSEMNVSTLELGDSALYLCASSFRTGVDEQFFGPGTRLTVL.

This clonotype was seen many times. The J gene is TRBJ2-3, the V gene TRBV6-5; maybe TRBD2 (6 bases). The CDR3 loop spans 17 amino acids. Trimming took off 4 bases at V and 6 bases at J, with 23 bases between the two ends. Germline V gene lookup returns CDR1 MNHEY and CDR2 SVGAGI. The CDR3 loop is CASSCGMGSPGRDTQYF. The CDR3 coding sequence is TGTGCCAGCAGTTGCGGGATGGGGTCTCCCGGACGTGATACGCAGTATTTT.

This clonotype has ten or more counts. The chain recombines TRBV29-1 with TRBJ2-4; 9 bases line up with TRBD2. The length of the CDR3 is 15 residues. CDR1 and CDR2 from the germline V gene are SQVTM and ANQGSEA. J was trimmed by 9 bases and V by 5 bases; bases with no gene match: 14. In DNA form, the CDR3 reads TGCAGCGTTACCCCTGGTGGCGGGGGGGCGGGCATTCAGTACTTC. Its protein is CSVTPGGGGAGIQYF.

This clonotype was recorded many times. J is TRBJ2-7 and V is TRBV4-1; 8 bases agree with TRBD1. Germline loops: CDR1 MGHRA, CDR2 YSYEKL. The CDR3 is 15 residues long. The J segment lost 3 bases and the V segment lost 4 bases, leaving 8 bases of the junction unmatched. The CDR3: CASSPTGQGNYEQYF. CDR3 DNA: TGCGCCAGCAGCCCCACTGGACAGGGCAACTACGAGCAGTACTTC.

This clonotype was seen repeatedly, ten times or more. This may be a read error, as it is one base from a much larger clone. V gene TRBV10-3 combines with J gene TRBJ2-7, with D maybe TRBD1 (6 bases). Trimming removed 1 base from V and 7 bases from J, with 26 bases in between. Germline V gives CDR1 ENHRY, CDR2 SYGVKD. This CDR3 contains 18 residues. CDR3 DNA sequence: TGTGCCATCAGTGAGTGGCGTACCGGGACACTTTCTTACAATGAGCAGTACTTC. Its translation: CAISEWRTGTLSYNEQYF.

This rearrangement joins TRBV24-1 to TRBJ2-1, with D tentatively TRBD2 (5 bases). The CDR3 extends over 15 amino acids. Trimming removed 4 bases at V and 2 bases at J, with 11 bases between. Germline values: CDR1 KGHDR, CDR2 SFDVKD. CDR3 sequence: CATSDPSGTYNEQFF. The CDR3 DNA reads TGTGCCACCAGTGACCCCAGCGGAACCTACAATGAGCAGTTCTTC.

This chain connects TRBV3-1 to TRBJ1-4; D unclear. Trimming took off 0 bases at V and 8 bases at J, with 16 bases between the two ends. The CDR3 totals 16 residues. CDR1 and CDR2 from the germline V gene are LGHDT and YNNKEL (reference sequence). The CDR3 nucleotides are TGTGCCAGCAGCCAAGATTCGGGAAGGGTGGGGGAAAAACTGTTTTTT. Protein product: CASSQDSGRVGEKLFF.

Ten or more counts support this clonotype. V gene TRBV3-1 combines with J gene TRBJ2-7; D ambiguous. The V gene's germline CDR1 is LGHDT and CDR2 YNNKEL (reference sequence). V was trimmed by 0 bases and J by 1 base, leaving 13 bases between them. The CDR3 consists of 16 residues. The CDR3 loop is CASSQDRAAVSYEQYF. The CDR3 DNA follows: TGTGCCAGCAGCCAAGATCGGGCGGCGGTGTCCTACGAGCAGTACTTC.

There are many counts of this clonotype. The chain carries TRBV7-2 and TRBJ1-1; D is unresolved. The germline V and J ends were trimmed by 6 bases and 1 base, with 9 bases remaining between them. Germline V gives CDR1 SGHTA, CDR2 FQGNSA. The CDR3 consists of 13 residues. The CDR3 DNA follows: TGTGCCAGCAGGAGGGCGGGGAACACTGAAGCTTTCTTT. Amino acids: CASRRAGNTEAFF.

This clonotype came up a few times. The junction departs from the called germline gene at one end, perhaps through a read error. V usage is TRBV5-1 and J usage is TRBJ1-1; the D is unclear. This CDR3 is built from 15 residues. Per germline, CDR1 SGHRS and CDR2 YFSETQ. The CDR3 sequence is CASRLGEAMNTEAFF. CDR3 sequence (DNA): TGCGCCAGCAGGTTGGGAGAGGCAATGAACACTGAAGCTTTCTTT.

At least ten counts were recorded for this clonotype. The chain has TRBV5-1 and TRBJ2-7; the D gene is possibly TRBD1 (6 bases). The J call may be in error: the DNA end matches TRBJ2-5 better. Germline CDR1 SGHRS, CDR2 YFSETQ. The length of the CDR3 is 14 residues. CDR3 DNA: TGCGCCAGCAGCCCTGGACAGATACAAGAGACCCAGTACTTC. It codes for CASSPGQIQETQYF.

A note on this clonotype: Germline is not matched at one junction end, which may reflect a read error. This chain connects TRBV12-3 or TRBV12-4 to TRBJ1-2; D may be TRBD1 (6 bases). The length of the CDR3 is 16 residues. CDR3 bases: TGTGCCAGCGGTTTATCCAGGGGAAATTCCAACTATGGCTACACCTTC. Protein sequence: CASGLSRGNSNYGYTF.

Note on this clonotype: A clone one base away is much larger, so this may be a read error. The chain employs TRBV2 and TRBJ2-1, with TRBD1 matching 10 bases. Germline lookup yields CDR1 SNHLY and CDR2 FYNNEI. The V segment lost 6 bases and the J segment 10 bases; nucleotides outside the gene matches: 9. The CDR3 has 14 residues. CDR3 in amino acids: CASSPGQGSSEQFF. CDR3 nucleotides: TGTGCCAGCAGCCCGGGACAGGGGAGCTCCGAGCAGTTCTTC. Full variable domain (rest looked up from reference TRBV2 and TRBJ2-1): EPEVTQTPSHQVTQMGQEVILRCVPISNHLYFYWYRQILGQKVEFLVSFYNNEISEKSEIFDDQFSVERPDGSNFTLKIRSTKLEDSAMYFCASSPGQGSSEQFFGPGTRLTVL.

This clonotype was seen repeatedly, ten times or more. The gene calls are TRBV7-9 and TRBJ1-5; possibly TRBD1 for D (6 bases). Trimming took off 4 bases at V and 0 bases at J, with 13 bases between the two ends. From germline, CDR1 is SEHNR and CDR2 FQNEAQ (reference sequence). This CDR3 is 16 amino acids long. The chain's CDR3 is CASSSGRDNSNQPQHF. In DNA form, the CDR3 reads TGTGCCAGCAGCTCCGGCAGGGACAATAGCAATCAGCCCCAGCATTTT.

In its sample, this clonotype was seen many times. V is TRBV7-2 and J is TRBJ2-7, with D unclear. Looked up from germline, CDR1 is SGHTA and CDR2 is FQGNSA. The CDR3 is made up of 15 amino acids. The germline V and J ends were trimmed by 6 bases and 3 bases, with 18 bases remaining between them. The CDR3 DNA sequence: TGTGCCAGCAGTGAGGTGTGGACGCTAGGCTACGAGCAGTACTTC. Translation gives CASSEVWTLGYEQYF.

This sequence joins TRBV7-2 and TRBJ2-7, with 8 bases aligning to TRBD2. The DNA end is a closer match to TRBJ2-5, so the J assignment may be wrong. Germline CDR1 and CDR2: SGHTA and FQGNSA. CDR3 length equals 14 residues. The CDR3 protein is CASSHGTSRETQYF. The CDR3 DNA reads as TGTGCCAGCAGCCATGGGACTAGTAGGGAGACCCAGTACTTC.

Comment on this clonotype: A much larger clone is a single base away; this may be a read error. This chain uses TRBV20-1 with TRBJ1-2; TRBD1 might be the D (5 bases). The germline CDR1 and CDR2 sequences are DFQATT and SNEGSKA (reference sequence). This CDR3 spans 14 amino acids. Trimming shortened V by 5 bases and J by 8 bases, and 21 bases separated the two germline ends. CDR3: CSAGDDRRLGGYTF. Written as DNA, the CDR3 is TGCAGTGCTGGGGACGACAGAAGGCTAGGGGGCTACACCTTC.